Given below is one T cell receptor (beta chain) in context. Donors were nominally healthy when sampled, though unrecorded immune exposures were likely. The PCR contained 60 Vbeta and 13 Jbeta primers. This table comes from immunoSEQ multiplex PCR, and its TCRdb copy is limited to in-frame clones, with some not included. The sample shows fewer than 100,000 clones, over 60% of them seen only once. This entry belongs to a study of cytomegalovirus exposure and HLA in healthy donors. Looking at the study overall: Most donors, roughly 84% of 398 genotyped, fell in the Caucasian-associated ancestry cluster.

Trimming shortened V by 5 bases and J by 4 bases, and 18 bases separated the two germline ends. Per the germline V gene, CDR1 is MNHEY and CDR2 is SMNVEV (reference sequence). This CDR3 spans 15 amino acids. J is TRBJ2-7 and V is TRBV27, with TRBD2 as a possible D gene (6 bases). The clonotype was recovered from a man between 60 and 75 years old in good health and CMV-seropositive. Sequencing was carried out using PBMCs. As DNA, the CDR3 is TGTGCCAGCAGTGCGGGATTACCTGGTTTATACGAGCAGTACTTC. Translating gives CASSAGLPGLYEQYF.